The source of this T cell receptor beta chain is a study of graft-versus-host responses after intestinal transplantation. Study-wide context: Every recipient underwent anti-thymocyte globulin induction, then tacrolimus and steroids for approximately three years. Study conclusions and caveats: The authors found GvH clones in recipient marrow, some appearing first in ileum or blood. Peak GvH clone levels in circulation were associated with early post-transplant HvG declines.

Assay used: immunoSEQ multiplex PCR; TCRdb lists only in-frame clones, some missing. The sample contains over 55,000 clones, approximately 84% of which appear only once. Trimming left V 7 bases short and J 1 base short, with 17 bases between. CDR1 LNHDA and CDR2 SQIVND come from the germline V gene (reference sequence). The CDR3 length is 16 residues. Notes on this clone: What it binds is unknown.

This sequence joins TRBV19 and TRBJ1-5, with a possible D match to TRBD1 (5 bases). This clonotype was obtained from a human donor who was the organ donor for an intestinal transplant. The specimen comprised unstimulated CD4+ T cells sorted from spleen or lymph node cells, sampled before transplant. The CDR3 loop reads CASTTDGGMSNQPQHF. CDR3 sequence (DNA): TGTGCCAGTACCACCGACGGGGGTATGAGCAATCAGCCCCAGCATTTT.